This TCR beta chain was sequenced in a study of T cell repertoires in cytomegalovirus infection. There are a few counts of this clonotype. The CDR3 totals 13 residues. The germline gives CDR1 SGHTA, CDR2 FQGTGA. V was trimmed by 5 bases and J by 8 bases, leaving 13 bases between them. TCRdb re-called the reads through MiXCR, storing one row per CDR3 protein. Of approximately 190,000 distinct CDR3 sequences in the sample, approximately 30% were seen once. The chain combines TRBV7-3 with TRBJ2-1, with a tentative D call TRBD1 (5 bases). The clonotype originates from a human donor in good health (CMV status not recorded). Some clones in this sample may be carry-over from other donors' samples. Sequenced: PBMCs. The CDR3 DNA sequence: TGTGCCAGCAGCCAACAGGCCGACGATGAGCAGTTCTTC. Residues: CASSQQADDEQFF.